The 11 T cell receptor beta chains below come from one sample, sequenced in a study of blood T cell repertoires in COVID-19. The protocol was immunoSEQ multiplex PCR, while the TCRdb copy is restricted to in-frame clones and leaves out a portion. In the table there are around 250,000 clones, about 80% of which are singletons. The source material was peripheral blood. The receptors shown here come from a woman older than 75 with acute or convalescent COVID-19.

The J gene is TRBJ1-1, the V gene TRBV11-1; perhaps TRBD1 as D (5 bases). The CDR3 is 12 residues long. Germline values: CDR1 SGHAT, CDR2 FQDESV (reference sequence). V was shortened by 2 bases and J by 11 bases, with 12 bases between the two germline ends. CDR3 nucleotides: TGTGCCAGCAGCTTACCAGGGCACGGGGCTTTCTTT. Residues: CASSLPGHGAFF.

V and J are TRBV5-1 and TRBJ2-6, with a possible D match to TRBD1 (5 bases). Looked up from germline, CDR1 is SGHRS and CDR2 is YFSETQ. Trimming took 4 bases from V and 1 from J, leaving 18 bases between them. The CDR3 has 18 amino acids. The CDR3 spells CASSPPGSGFSGANVLTF. CDR3 in DNA: TGCGCCAGCAGCCCCCCTGGGTCAGGGTTTTCTGGGGCCAACGTCCTGACTTTC.

The chain recombines TRBV12-3 or TRBV12-4 with TRBJ1-5; possibly TRBD1 for D (6 bases). V lost 3 bases and J lost 4, with 7 bases in between. This CDR3 has 13 amino acids. CDR3 amino acids: CASSFGQNQPQHF. CDR3 nucleotides: TGTGCCAGCAGTTTCGGACAGAATCAGCCCCAGCATTTT.

The rearrangement uses TRBV7-2 and TRBJ1-1; 11 bases are shared with TRBD1. V shed 2 bases and J 10 bases; nucleotides not matched to a gene: 12. The CDR3 contains 16 residues. The V gene's germline CDR1 is SGHTA and CDR2 FQGNSA. The CDR3 bases are TGTGCCAGCAGCTTATCGGGACAGGGGGGGTCTGCTATAGCTTTCTTT. Its translation is CASSLSGQGGSAIAFF.

V is TRBV28 and J is TRBJ2-7; 7 nucleotides line up with TRBD2. Germline trimming cut 10 bases from V and 6 bases from J; bases unmatched to any gene: 6. The germline V gene encodes CDR1 MDHEN and CDR2 SYDVKM. The CDR3 is made up of 11 amino acids. The CDR3 DNA sequence: TGTGCCACCTCGAGCGGGATCGAGCAGTACTTC. It specifies CATSSGIEQYF. Full variable domain (missing parts from reference TRBV28 and TRBJ2-7): DVKVTQSSRYLVKRTGEKVFLECVQDMDHENMFWYRQDPGLGLRLIYFSYDVKMKEKGDIPEGYSVSREKKERFSLILESASTNQTSMYLCATSSGIEQYFGPGTRLTVT.

The chain links TRBV30 to TRBJ1-1, with no clear D. Trimming cost V 4 bases and J 6 bases, with 12 bases left between them. The CDR3 is 12 residues long. CDR1 and CDR2 (germline): GTSNPN, SVGIG (reference sequence). The CDR3 sequence is CAWTPRGSEAFF. CDR3 coding DNA: TGTGCCTGGACCCCCCGCGGGTCTGAAGCTTTCTTT.

This clone was found a few times. The chain recombines TRBV2 with TRBJ2-7; a weak D match, TRBD1 (7 bases). V lost 7 bases, J lost 3 bases, and 19 bases lay in between. This CDR3 spans 15 amino acids. Germline-derived CDR1 and CDR2 are SNHLY and FYNNEI. The chain's CDR3 is CASKGGQNVIYEQYF. The DNA for the CDR3 is TGTGCCAGCAAGGGGGGACAGAACGTTATCTACGAGCAGTACTTC.

The chain has TRBV4-3 and TRBJ2-7; perhaps TRBD1 as D (6 bases). V was shortened by 0 bases and J by 0 bases, with 21 bases between the two germline ends. CDR1 and CDR2 (germline): LGHNA, YSLEER. This CDR3 comprises 19 residues. CDR3: CASSQDWDTGAYGSYEQYF. Written as DNA, the CDR3 is TGCGCCAGCAGCCAAGATTGGGACACTGGGGCCTACGGCTCCTACGAGCAGTACTTC.

The chain couples TRBV7-8 to TRBJ2-7; D might be TRBD2 (5 bases). Germline loops: CDR1 SGHVS, CDR2 FQNEAQ. V lost 4 bases and J lost 5, with 6 bases in between. This CDR3 has 11 residues. The CDR3 region has the DNA TGTGCCAGCAGCTGGACTGACGAGCAGTACTTC. The encoded protein is CASSWTDEQYF.

This clone was counted once. V gene TRBV24-1 combines with J gene TRBJ2-5; 8 bases map to TRBD1. The V gene's germline CDR1 is KGHDR and CDR2 SFDVKD. The CDR3 extends over 15 amino acids. V dropped 3 bases and J dropped 1; count of bases not matched to a gene: 3. The CDR3 DNA reads as TGTGCCACCAGTGATCCTACAGGGGGCCAAGAGACCCAGTACTTC. Translated: CATSDPTGGQETQYF.

DNA for the CDR3: TGTGCCAGCAGGGCAGGGGGCACTTCTCGGAGCAATCAGCCCCAGCATTTT. It codes for CASRAGGTSRSNQPQHF. This rearrangement joins TRBV27 to TRBJ1-5, with 8 bases matching TRBD1. CDR3 length: 17 residues. V was clipped by 6 bases and J by 1 base; unmatched bases: 11. Germline-derived CDR1 and CDR2 are MNHEY and SMNVEV (reference sequence).